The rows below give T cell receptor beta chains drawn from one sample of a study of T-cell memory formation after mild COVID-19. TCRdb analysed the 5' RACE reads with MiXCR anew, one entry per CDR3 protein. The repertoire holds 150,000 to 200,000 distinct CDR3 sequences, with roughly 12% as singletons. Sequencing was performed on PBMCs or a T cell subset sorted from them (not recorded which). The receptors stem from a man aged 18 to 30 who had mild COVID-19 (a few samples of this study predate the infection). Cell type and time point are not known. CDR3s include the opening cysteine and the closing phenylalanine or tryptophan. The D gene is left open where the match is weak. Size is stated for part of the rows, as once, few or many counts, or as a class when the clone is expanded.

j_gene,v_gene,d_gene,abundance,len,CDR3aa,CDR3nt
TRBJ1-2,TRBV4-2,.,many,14,CASSQGPLYYGYTF,TGTGCCAGCAGCCAGGGCCCCCTGTACTATGGCTACACCTTC
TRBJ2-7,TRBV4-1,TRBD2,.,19,CASSFGEAVWTSGGYEQYF,TGCGCCAGCAGCTTTGGGGAGGCTGTTTGGACTAGCGGGGGCTACGAGCAGTACTTC
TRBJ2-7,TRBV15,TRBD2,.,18,CATSNGLAGGMSSYEQYF,TGTGCCACCAGCAACGGACTAGCGGGGGGAATGAGCTCCTACGAGCAGTACTTC
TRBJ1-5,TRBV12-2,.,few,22,CASRSRLATREGEKYSNQPQHF,TGTGCAAGTCGCTCCCGCTTAGCAACTCGTGAGGGCGAGAAGTATAGCAATCAGCCCCAGCATTTT
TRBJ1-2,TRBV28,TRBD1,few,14,CASLTGGHGYGYTF,TGTGCCAGCCTAACAGGGGGGCACGGGTATGGCTACACCTTC
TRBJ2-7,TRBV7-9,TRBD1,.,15,CASSLVGQGAVEQYF,TGTGCCAGCAGCTTAGTGGGACAGGGGGCAGTTGAGCAGTACTTC
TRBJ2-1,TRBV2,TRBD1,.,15,CASNRDRVGDNEQFF,TGTGCCAGCAACCGGGACAGGGTAGGCGACAATGAGCAGTTCTTC
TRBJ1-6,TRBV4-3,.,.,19,CASSQDFDRSSSYNSPLHF,TGCGCCAGCAGCCAAGATTTTGACAGGTCAAGCTCCTATAATTCACCCCTCCACTTT
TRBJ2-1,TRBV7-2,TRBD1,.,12,CASSPGQPKQFF,TGTGCCAGCAGCCCGGGACAGCCAAAGCAGTTCTTC
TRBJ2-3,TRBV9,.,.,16,CASSHPGGASTDTQYF,TGTGCCAGCAGCCACCCCGGGGGTGCTAGCACAGATACGCAGTATTTT
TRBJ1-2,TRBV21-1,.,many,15,CASSKRGGANYGYTF,TGTGCCAGCAGCAAACGGGGGGGCGCAAACTATGGCTACACCTTC
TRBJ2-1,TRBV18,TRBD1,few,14,CASSPGTGKNEQFF,TGTGCCAGCTCACCTGGGACAGGAAAGAATGAGCAGTTCTTC
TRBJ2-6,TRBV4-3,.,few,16,CASSQDIRPGANVLTF,TGCGCCAGCAGCCAAGATATCCGTCCTGGGGCCAACGTCCTGACTTTC
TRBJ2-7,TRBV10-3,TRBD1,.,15,CAISGGRDRASEQYF,TGTGCCATCAGTGGGGGGCGGGACAGGGCGTCCGAGCAGTACTTC
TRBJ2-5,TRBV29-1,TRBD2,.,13,CSVGPPGGETQYF,TGCAGCGTTGGACCTCCGGGGGGGGAGACCCAGTACTTC
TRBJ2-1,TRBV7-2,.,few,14,CASSLAGTPAEQFF,TGTGCCAGCAGCTTAGCGGGGACACCGGCAGAGCAGTTCTTC
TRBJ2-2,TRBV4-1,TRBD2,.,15,CASSQRAGGPGELFF,TGCGCCAGCAGCCAACGAGCGGGGGGGCCCGGGGAGCTGTTTTTT
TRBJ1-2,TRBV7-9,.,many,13,CASSPGQRYGYTF,TGTGCCAGCAGCCCGGGACAACGGTATGGCTACACCTTC
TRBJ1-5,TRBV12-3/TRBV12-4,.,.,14,CASSFRGRNQPQHF,TGTGCCAGCAGTTTTCGGGGACGCAATCAGCCCCAGCATTTT
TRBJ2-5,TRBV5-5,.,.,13,CASVRQGGETQYF,TGTGCCAGCGTCAGACAGGGAGGAGAGACCCAGTACTTC
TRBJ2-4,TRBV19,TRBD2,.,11,CASSPGGFQYF,TGTGCCAGTAGTCCGGGGGGGTTTCAGTACTTC
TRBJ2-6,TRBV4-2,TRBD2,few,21,CASSQERTWSGGPSGANVLTF,TGTGCCAGCAGCCAAGAGAGGACTTGGAGCGGGGGGCCCTCTGGGGCCAACGTCCTGACTTTC
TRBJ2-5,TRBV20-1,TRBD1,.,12,CSPGQGAQTQYF,TGCAGTCCAGGACAGGGCGCACAGACCCAGTACTTC
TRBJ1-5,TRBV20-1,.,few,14,CSASPGGGNQPQHF,TGCAGTGCTAGCCCCGGTGGGGGCAATCAGCCCCAGCATTTT
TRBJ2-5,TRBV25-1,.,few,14,CASSDGAAGETQYF,TGTGCCAGCAGTGATGGCGCGGCCGGGGAGACCCAGTACTTC
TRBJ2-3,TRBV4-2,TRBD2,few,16,CASSQGTSGATDTQYF,TGTGCCAGCAGCCAAGGGACTAGCGGGGCCACAGATACGCAGTATTTT
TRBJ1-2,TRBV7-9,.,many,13,CASSFFQGGGYTF,TGTGCCAGCAGCTTTTTCCAGGGCGGAGGCTACACCTTC
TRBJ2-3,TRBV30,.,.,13,CAWSIRGPDTQYF,TGTGCCTGGAGTATCCGGGGGCCAGATACGCAGTATTTT
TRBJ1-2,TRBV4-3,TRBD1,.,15,CASSQQTGAFYGYTF,TGCGCCAGCAGCCAACAGACAGGGGCGTTCTATGGCTACACCTTC
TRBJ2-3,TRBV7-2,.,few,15,CASSLQSGATDTQYF,TGTGCCAGCAGCTTACAATCGGGGGCTACAGATACGCAGTATTTT
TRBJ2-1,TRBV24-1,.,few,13,CATSRTVYNEQFF,TGTGCCACCAGTCGGACCGTGTACAATGAGCAGTTCTTC
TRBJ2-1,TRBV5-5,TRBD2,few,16,CASSLSRGGSGNEQFF,TGTGCCAGCAGTCTCTCTCGCGGGGGGAGCGGCAATGAGCAGTTCTTC
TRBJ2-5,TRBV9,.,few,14,CASSVAGVEETQYF,TGTGCCAGCAGCGTAGCGGGGGTTGAAGAGACCCAGTACTTC
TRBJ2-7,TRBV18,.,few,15,CASSPSGRVSYEQYF,TGTGCCAGCTCACCATCTGGAAGGGTATCCTACGAGCAGTACTTC
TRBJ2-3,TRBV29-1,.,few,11,CSVVWGDTQYF,TGCAGCGTTGTATGGGGGGATACGCAGTATTTT
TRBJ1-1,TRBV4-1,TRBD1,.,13,CASSLPLDRVSFF,TGCGCCAGCAGCCTACCCCTCGACAGGGTTTCTTTCTTT
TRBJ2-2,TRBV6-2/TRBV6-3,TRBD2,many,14,CASTLAGDTGELFF,TGTGCCAGCACCCTAGCGGGGGACACCGGGGAGCTGTTTTTT
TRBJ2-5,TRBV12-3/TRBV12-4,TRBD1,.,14,CASRPGGAGETQYF,TGTGCCAGCAGACCAGGGGGCGCCGGGGAGACCCAGTACTTC
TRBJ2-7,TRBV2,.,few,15,CASSDKSTGTKEQYF,TGTGCCAGCAGCGATAAATCGACAGGTACCAAGGAGCAGTACTTC
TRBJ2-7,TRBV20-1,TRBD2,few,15,CSAERPAGASYEQYF,TGCAGTGCTGAGAGGCCAGCGGGGGCCTCCTACGAGCAGTACTTC
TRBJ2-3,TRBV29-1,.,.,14,CSVETGSSTDTQYF,TGCAGCGTTGAAACCGGCAGTAGCACAGATACGCAGTATTTT
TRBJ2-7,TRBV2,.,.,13,CASSEGGWAEQYF,TGTGCCAGCAGTGAAGGGGGGTGGGCCGAGCAGTACTTC
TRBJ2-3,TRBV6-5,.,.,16,CASSYFRGGGTDTQYF,TGTGCCAGCAGTTATTTCCGTGGCGGGGGCACAGATACGCAGTATTTT
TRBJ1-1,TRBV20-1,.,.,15,CSAPIWGYRNTEAFF,TGCAGTGCGCCCATCTGGGGATATCGGAACACTGAAGCTTTCTTT
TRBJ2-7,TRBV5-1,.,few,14,CASSSRENNNEQYF,TGCGCCAGCAGCTCCCGGGAGAACAACAACGAGCAGTACTTC
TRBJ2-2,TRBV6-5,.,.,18,CATSWGVPQVANTGELFF,TGTGCCACCTCATGGGGGGTGCCTCAAGTGGCGAACACCGGGGAGCTGTTTTTT
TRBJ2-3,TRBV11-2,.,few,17,CATRAGFRSLPTDTQYF,TGTGCCACCAGGGCCGGGTTCCGGTCCCTTCCCACAGATACGCAGTATTTT
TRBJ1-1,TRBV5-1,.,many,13,CASSSGVNTEAFF,TGCGCCAGCAGCTCGGGGGTCAACACTGAAGCTTTCTTT
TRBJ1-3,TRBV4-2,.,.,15,CASSQVSDSGNTIYF,TGTGCCAGCAGCCAAGTATCTGACTCTGGAAACACCATATATTTT
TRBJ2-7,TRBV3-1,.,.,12,CASSPGAYEQYF,TGTGCCAGCAGTCCAGGGGCCTACGAGCAGTACTTC
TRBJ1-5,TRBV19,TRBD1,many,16,CASSILLRGSNQPQHF,TGTGCCAGTAGTATCCTTCTCAGGGGGAGCAATCAGCCCCAGCATTTT
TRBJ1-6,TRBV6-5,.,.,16,CASSYRRAGYNSPLHF,TGTGCCAGCAGTTACCGACGGGCTGGCTATAATTCACCCCTCCACTTT
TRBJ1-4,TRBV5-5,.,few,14,CASSSREPNEKLFF,TGTGCCAGCAGCTCCCGGGAGCCCAATGAAAAACTGTTTTTT
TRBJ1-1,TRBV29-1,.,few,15,CSVEDRTYRETEAFF,TGCAGCGTTGAAGATCGGACCTATCGGGAGACTGAAGCTTTCTTT
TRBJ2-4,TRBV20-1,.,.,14,CSARPSPGKNIQYF,TGCAGTGCTAGACCTAGCCCGGGGAAAAACATTCAGTACTTC
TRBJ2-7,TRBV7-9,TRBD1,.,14,CASSHGGQVYEQYF,TGTGCCAGCTCCCATGGGGGACAGGTCTACGAGCAGTACTTC
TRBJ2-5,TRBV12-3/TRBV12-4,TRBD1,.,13,CASRPGQDGSQYF,TGTGCCAGCAGGCCTGGACAGGATGGTTCCCAGTACTTC